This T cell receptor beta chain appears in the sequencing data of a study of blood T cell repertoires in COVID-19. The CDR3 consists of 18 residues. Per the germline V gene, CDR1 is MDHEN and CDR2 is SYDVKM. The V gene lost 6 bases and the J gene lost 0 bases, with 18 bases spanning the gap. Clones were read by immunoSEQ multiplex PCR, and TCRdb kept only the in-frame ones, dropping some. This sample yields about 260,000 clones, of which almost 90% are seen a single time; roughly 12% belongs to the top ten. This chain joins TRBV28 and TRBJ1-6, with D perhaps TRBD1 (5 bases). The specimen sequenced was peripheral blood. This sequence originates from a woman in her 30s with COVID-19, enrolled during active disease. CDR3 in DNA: TGTGCCAGCAGCCCGGGACTGAGCTCTTACTCCTATAATTCACCCCTCCACTTT. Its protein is CASSPGLSSYSYNSPLHF.